A single sample is the source of the 14 T cell receptor beta chains below, sequenced in a study of shared clonotypes between healthy human individuals. CD8 cells regarded as naive lacked CD45RO, were positively chosen for CCR7, and omitted terminally differentiated effector memory CD45RA+ cells. Assay used: immunoSEQ multiplex PCR; TCRdb lists only in-frame clones, some missing. The sample shows more than 600,000 clones, 92% of them seen only once. Material: naive CD8+ T cells sorted from blood. These receptors all come from a man aged 25 to 40 in good health.

V usage is TRBV5-1 and J usage is TRBJ2-7; maybe TRBD1 (5 bases). The CDR3 totals 15 residues. Germline-derived CDR1 and CDR2 are SGHRS and YFSETQ. Trimming removed 4 bases at V and 0 bases at J, with 14 bases between. CDR3 loop: CASSTDSRSSYEQYF. Written as DNA, the CDR3 is TGCGCCAGCAGCACCGACAGCAGAAGCTCCTACGAGCAGTACTTC. Full variable domain (missing parts from reference TRBV5-1 and TRBJ2-7): KAGVTQTPRYLIKTRGQQVTLSCSPISGHRSVSWYQQTPGQGLQFLFEYFSETQRNKGNFPGRFSGRQFSNSRSEMNVSTLELGDSALYLCASSTDSRSSYEQYFGPGTRLTVT.

This rearrangement joins TRBV30 to TRBJ2-4, with D tentatively TRBD1 (6 bases). This CDR3 is built from 15 residues. CDR1 and CDR2 from the germline V gene are GTSNPN and SVGIG (reference sequence). The V gene lost 4 bases and the J gene lost 14 bases, with 27 bases spanning the gap. CDR3 protein: CAWIRGFYWTVGEYF. In nucleotides, the CDR3 is TGTGCCTGGATAAGGGGGTTCTACTGGACCGTTGGAGAGTACTTC.

This clone appeared a single time. V and J are TRBV14 and TRBJ2-7; D gene ambiguous. Looked up from germline, CDR1 is SGHDN and CDR2 is FVKESK. The V end lost 1 base, the J end lost 3 bases, and 7 bases lay between the germline ends. This CDR3 is 13 amino acids long. CDR3 in DNA: TGTGCCAGCAGCCAAGGGTCGGGCTACGAGCAGTACTTC. Its protein product is CASSQGSGYEQYF.

The chain is built from TRBV7-9 and TRBJ2-7; D possibly corresponds to TRBD1 (6 bases). This CDR3 spans 14 amino acids. Per the germline V gene, CDR1 is SEHNR and CDR2 is FQNEAQ (reference sequence). V dropped 3 bases and J dropped 1 base, with 10 bases sitting between them. The CDR3 DNA is TGTGCCAGCAGCTTTTTCGACAGGTCCTACGAGCAGTACTTC. Its translation is CASSFFDRSYEQYF.

J is TRBJ2-7 and V is TRBV18; D ambiguous. The V end was cut by 4 bases, the J end by 1 base, with 2 bases between. Germline V gene data show CDR1 as KGHSH and CDR2 as LQKENI. CDR3 length equals 11 residues. For the CDR3, the DNA is TGTGCCAGCTCACATTCCTACGAGCAGTACTTC. Translating it yields CASSHSYEQYF. The complete variable domain, with remaining parts taken from reference TRBV18 and TRBJ2-7, reads NAGVMQNPRHLVRRRGQEARLRCSPMKGHSHVYWYRQLPEEGLKFMVYLQKENIIDESGMPKERFSAEFPKEGPSILRIQQVVRGDSAAYFCASSHSYEQYFGPGTRLTVT.

The CDR3 reads CASAPREDQPQHF. The CDR3 DNA is TGTGCCAGCGCCCCCCGGGAGGATCAGCCCCAGCATTTT. The J gene is TRBJ1-5, the V gene TRBV27; D remains unclear. Germline-derived CDR1 and CDR2 are MNHEY and SMNVEV (reference sequence). The CDR3 runs 13 residues. The V and J ends lost 8 bases and 5 bases respectively, with 13 bases between them.

This clone was recorded only once. The chain carries TRBV6-6 and TRBJ2-1; 9 bases agree with TRBD2. The germline gives CDR1 MNHNY, CDR2 SVGAGI (reference sequence). The CDR3 consists of 16 residues. Trimming took 4 bases from V and 4 from J; bases not matched to a gene: 8. CDR3 protein: CASSSLGLAPYNEQFF. As DNA, the CDR3 is TGTGCCAGCAGTTCCCTAGGACTAGCGCCTTACAATGAGCAGTTCTTC.

Comments on this clone: Additional DNA sequences in this sample encode the identical CDR3. The DNA for the CDR3 is TGTGCCAGCAGCTTGGGACCGAGCTCCTACAATGAGCAGTTCTTC. It is translated as CASSLGPSSYNEQFF. The chain couples TRBV7-8 to TRBJ2-1; D might be TRBD1 or TRBD2, each matching 5 bases. V lost 3 bases, J lost 0 bases, and 9 bases lay in between. Germline V CDR1 and CDR2: SGHVS, FQNEAQ. The CDR3 consists of 15 residues.

The V gene is TRBV4-3, the J gene TRBJ2-7, with D possibly being TRBD2 (5 bases). This CDR3 contains 16 residues. The germline gives CDR1 LGHNA, CDR2 YSLEER. V lost 0 bases to trimming and J lost 4 bases, with 16 bases between them. The CDR3 is CASSQDPLRELYEQYF. DNA of the CDR3: TGCGCCAGCAGCCAAGACCCCCTCCGGGAACTATACGAGCAGTACTTC.

This clone occurred once. The chain links TRBV9 to TRBJ2-7; D not certain. With 4 bases removed from V and 1 base from J, the gap between germline ends came to 15 bases. This CDR3 is built from 15 residues. Germline V lookup: CDR1 SGDLS, CDR2 YYNGEE. The CDR3 DNA follows: TGTGCCAGCAGCCCCACCGGGTCACCTTCCTACGAGCAGTACTTC. The encoded protein is CASSPTGSPSYEQYF.

This chain connects TRBV27 to TRBJ2-5, with 7 bases matching TRBD2. The CDR3 totals 14 residues. The V gene end was trimmed by 4 bases and the J gene end by 2 bases; junction bases not matched to a gene: 4. The germline CDR1 and CDR2 sequences are MNHEY and SMNVEV (reference sequence). The CDR3 sequence: CASSSRGGQETQYF. In DNA form, the CDR3 reads TGTGCCAGCAGTTCTCGGGGAGGGCAAGAGACCCAGTACTTC.

The chain carries TRBV7-2 and TRBJ2-1, with 7 bases aligning to TRBD1. The ends lost 1 base at V and 2 bases at J; junction bases unmatched: 5. CDR3 length: 16 amino acids. The V gene's germline CDR1 is SGHTA and CDR2 FQGNSA. The CDR3, as DNA: TGTGCCAGCAGCTTAGAAAGCCAGGGGGCCTACAATGAGCAGTTCTTC. Protein product: CASSLESQGAYNEQFF.

The gene calls are TRBV5-5 and TRBJ2-7; D might be TRBD2 (6 bases). V shed 1 base and J shed 7 bases, with 18 bases lying between them. Germline values: CDR1 SGHKS, CDR2 YYEKEE (reference sequence). There are 15 residues in the CDR3. CDR3 bases: TGTGCCAGCAGCTTGAAAATAGCGGAAGAGGGTGAGCAGTACTTC. Protein sequence: CASSLKIAEEGEQYF. Full variable domain (rest looked up from reference TRBV5-5 and TRBJ2-7): DAGVTQSPTHLIKTRGQQVTLRCSPISGHKSVSWYQQVLGQGPQFIFQYYEKEERGRGNFPDRFSARQFPNYSSELNVNALLLGDSALYLCASSLKIAEEGEQYFGPGTRLTVT.

The V call is TRBV15, the J call TRBJ1-4; D may be TRBD1 (5 bases). V lost 4 bases and J lost 6, with 9 bases in between. Germline V lookup: CDR1 LNHNV, CDR2 YYDKDF (reference sequence). This CDR3 spans 13 amino acids. Here the CDR3 DNA reads TGTGCCACCAGCACAGGGCTAGATGAAAAACTGTTTTTT. This gives the protein CATSTGLDEKLFF.